This T cell receptor beta chain is drawn from a study of cytomegalovirus exposure and HLA in healthy donors. Sequenced by immunoSEQ multiplex PCR; TCRdb stores in-frame clones only, minus some. This sample has 130,000 to 150,000 clones, with roughly 92% found just once. The CDR3 sequence is 14 residues long. V was clipped by 5 bases and J by 4 bases, with 14 bases between them. Germline loops: CDR1 MGHRA, CDR2 YSYEKL. This receptor was obtained from a man between 18 and 35 years old in good health and CMV-seronegative. The chain combines TRBV4-1 with TRBJ1-2, with a weak D call TRBD1 (6 bases). Specimen: PBMCs. The CDR3 reads CASSWTEHSYGYTF. DNA of the CDR3: TGCGCCAGCAGCTGGACAGAGCATTCCTATGGCTACACCTTC.